This T cell receptor beta chain was found in a study of immune evolution from preneoplasia to lung adenocarcinoma. Study information: HLA loss of heterozygosity: about 7% AIS, about 15% MIA, about 31% ADC, none AAH. Study-wide results and limits: Normal lung had highest clonality; later lesions appeared denser, more diverse.

Patient tissue came from resections in Japan or China, 2014–2017. H&E slides confirmed each diagnosis, reviewed by two pathologists independently. As to this clone: Its specificity is not known.

Clones were sequenced by immunoSEQ multiplex PCR, and TCRdb holds only the in-frame ones, with some missing. The sample records 37,000 or so clones, 74% being singletons. Trimming left V 0 bases short and J 3 bases short, with 12 bases between. Germline V gene data show CDR1 as LNHNV and CDR2 as YYDKDF (reference sequence). The CDR3 is 15 amino acids. The rearrangement joins TRBV15 to TRBJ2-7; a weak D match, TRBD2 (5 bases). Input material: FFPE invasive lung adenocarcinoma tissue. This receptor was obtained from a person aged 55-75 years with lung adenocarcinoma. The CDR3 here is CATSRDPSGYYEQYF. In DNA, the CDR3 is TGTGCCACCAGCAGAGATCCCTCGGGGTACTACGAGCAGTACTTC.